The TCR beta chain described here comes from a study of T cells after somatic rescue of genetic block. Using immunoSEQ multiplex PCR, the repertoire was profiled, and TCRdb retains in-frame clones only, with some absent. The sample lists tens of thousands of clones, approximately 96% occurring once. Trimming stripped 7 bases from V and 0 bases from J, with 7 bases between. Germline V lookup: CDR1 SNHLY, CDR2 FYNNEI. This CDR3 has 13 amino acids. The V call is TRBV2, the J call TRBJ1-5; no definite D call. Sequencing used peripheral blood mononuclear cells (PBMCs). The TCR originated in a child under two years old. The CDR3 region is CASKGLSNQPQHF. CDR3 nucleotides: TGTGCCAGCAAGGGCCTTAGCAATCAGCCCCAGCATTTT.